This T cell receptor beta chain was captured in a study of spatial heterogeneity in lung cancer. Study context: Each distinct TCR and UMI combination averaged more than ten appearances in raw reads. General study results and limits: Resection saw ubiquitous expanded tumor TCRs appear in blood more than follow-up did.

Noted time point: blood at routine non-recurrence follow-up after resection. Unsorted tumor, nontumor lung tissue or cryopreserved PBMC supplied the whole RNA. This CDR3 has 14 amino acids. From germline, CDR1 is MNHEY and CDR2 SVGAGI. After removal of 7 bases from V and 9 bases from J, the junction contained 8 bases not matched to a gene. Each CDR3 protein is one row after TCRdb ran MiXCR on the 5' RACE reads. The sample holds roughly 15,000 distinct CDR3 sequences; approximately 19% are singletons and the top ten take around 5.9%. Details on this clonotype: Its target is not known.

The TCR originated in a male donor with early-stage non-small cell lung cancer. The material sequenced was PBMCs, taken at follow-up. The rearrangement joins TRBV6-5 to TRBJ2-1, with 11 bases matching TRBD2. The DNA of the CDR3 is TGTGCCAGCACCTTAGCGGGGGGGCGTAGTGAGCAGTTCTTC. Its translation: CASTLAGGRSEQFF.